The rows below give T cell receptor beta chains drawn from one sample of a study of blood T cell repertoires in COVID-19. This table comes from immunoSEQ multiplex PCR, and its TCRdb copy is limited to in-frame clones, with some not included. The sample lists 200,000 to 300,000 clones, around 86% seen once, with around 5% in the top ten. The sample comprised peripheral blood. The receptors were gathered from a woman aged 55-70 years with COVID-19, enrolled during active disease. Both conserved end residues are part of each CDR3. D genes are given only for firm matches. Clone size is given for some rows only: seen once, a few or many times, or a class if the clone is expanded.

clone_size,d_call,v_call,cdr3_length,j_call,cdr3_aa,cdr3_nt
-,-,TRBV9,15,TRBJ1-5,CASSSGGASNQPQHF,TGTGCCAGCAGCTCCGGAGGGGCCAGCAATCAGCCCCAGCATTTT
-,-,TRBV2,15,TRBJ1-2,CASSEALRGNGGYTF,TGTGCCAGCAGTGAAGCGCTTAGGGGGAACGGTGGCTACACCTTC
-,-,TRBV10-3,13,TRBJ2-3,CAIRLTSTDTQYF,TGTGCCATCCGACTGACCAGCACAGATACGCAGTATTTT
-,TRBD2,TRBV9,15,TRBJ2-1,CASSVGGGPQNEQFF,TGTGCCAGCAGCGTAGGGGGAGGGCCTCAGAATGAGCAGTTCTTC
many,TRBD1,TRBV7-2,14,TRBJ1-4,CASSAGQGAGKLFF,TGTGCCAGCAGCGCGGGACAGGGGGCTGGAAAACTGTTTTTT
-,-,TRBV6-2/TRBV6-3,14,TRBJ2-5,CASSYVSGVETQYF,TGTGCCAGCAGTTACGTGTCAGGGGTCGAGACCCAGTACTTC
-,TRBD2,TRBV5-4,15,TRBJ2-1,CASSFSSGGSMEQFF,TGTGCCAGCAGCTTTTCTAGCGGGGGGTCGATGGAGCAGTTCTTC
-,-,TRBV3-1/TRBV3-2,14,TRBJ1-1,CASSKGLQNTEAFF,TGTGCCAGCAGTAAGGGACTCCAGAACACTGAAGCTTTCTTT
-,TRBD1,TRBV18,15,TRBJ1-5,CASSPKTGWDQPQHF,TGTGCCAGCTCTCCAAAGACAGGGTGGGATCAGCCCCAGCATTTT
-,TRBD2,TRBV18,15,TRBJ2-1,CASSPRASGDNEQFF,TGTGCCAGCTCACCACGGGCTAGCGGAGACAATGAGCAGTTCTTC